Given below is one TCR beta chain in context. As yet, its antigen is unknown. Unmatched junction bases numbered 7, after V lost 3 bases and J lost 2 bases. The CDR3 spans 16 residues. Germline lookup yields CDR1 ENHRY and CDR2 SYGVKD. At cycle 4 day 1, cycle 7 day 1, and baseline, blood was sampled. Sequenced by immunoSEQ multiplex PCR; TCRdb stores in-frame clones only, minus some. This sample has 40,000 to 45,000 clones; about four fifths occur once, and the top ten carry 20% to 25%. This sample was taken from a study of OX40 agonist ivuxolimab in advanced cancers. Study-wide findings and caveats: By week 6 at 0.1 to 3.0 mg/kg, blood CD4+ and CD8+ T cells had expanded clonally. Some patients without response likewise showed low normalized clonal expansion. Mean expanded clone counts were higher in CD8+ than CD4+ T cells.

The J gene is TRBJ2-7, the V gene TRBV10-3, with TRBD1 matching 10 bases. The origin of this receptor is an adult with an advanced solid tumor such as melanoma, head and neck, liver or kidney cancer. Sequencing was performed on CD4+ or CD8+ T cells sorted from blood, taken in a trial of the OX40 agonist ivuxolimab. The CDR3 loop reads CAISETGTGDPYEQYF. CDR3 DNA sequence: TGTGCCATCAGTGAAACCGGGACAGGGGACCCCTACGAGCAGTACTTC.